The rows below give T cell receptor beta chains drawn from one sample of a study of cytomegalovirus exposure and HLA in healthy donors. Profiled with immunoSEQ multiplex PCR; TCRdb holds only in-frame clones, not every one. Of fewer than 350,000 clones in the sample, roughly 90% were seen once. The specimen sequenced was PBMCs. The source is a woman between 18 and 29 years old in good health and CMV-seronegative. Each CDR3 is given with its conserved first and last residue. A D gene is named only where the DNA matches it firmly. Not all rows give a size; the values are once, few, many and, for expanded clones, a class.

j_gene,v_gene,d_gene,abundance,CDR3nt,CDR3aa
TRBJ1-5,TRBV21-1,.,few,TGTGCCAGCACCTGGACAGGGGGAGGGGGGTGGTGGCCCCAGCATTTT,CASTWTGGGGWWPQHF
TRBJ1-1,TRBV7-9,.,.,TGTGCCAGCAGCCCTCAGGGTATGAACACTGAAGCTTTCTTT,CASSPQGMNTEAFF
TRBJ2-5,TRBV7-2,.,.,TGTGCCAGCAGCGACGCCCCCTCTGGTGGGGCGCAAGAGACCCAGTACTTC,CASSDAPSGGAQETQYF
TRBJ2-1,TRBV5-6,TRBD2,few,TGTGCCAGCAGCTTGGACTTGGGACTAGCGGTTTACAATGAGCAGTTCTTC,CASSLDLGLAVYNEQFF
TRBJ2-7,TRBV15,TRBD1,.,TGTGCCACCAGCAGAGATCGGCAGGGGGCCCACGAGCAGTACTTC,CATSRDRQGAHEQYF
TRBJ2-1,TRBV7-3,.,.,TGTGCCAGTAGCGGTAGCTCCTACAATGAGCAGTTCTTC,CASSGSSYNEQFF
TRBJ1-1,TRBV14,.,.,TGTGCCAGCAGCCAAGAAACAGTGGACACTGAAGCTTTCTTT,CASSQETVDTEAFF
TRBJ2-2,TRBV18,.,.,TGTGCCAGCTCACCCCCGGGAGTCAACCCCGGGGAGCTGTTTTTT,CASSPPGVNPGELFF
TRBJ2-5,TRBV19,.,.,TGTGCCAGTAGTATTTTGGGGCCCGGCGGTGGGACCCAGTACTTC,CASSILGPGGGTQYF
TRBJ2-5,TRBV9,.,.,TGTGCCAGCAGCGTATCCGGGAGAAAAGAGACCCAGTACTTC,CASSVSGRKETQYF
TRBJ1-1,TRBV30,.,.,TGTGCCTGCCTGCAGGCAAACACTGAAGCTTTCTTT,CACLQANTEAFF
TRBJ1-3,TRBV4-2,.,.,TGTGCCAGCAGCCCTACCGGGAACACCATATATTTT,CASSPTGNTIYF
TRBJ2-5,TRBV2,.,.,TGTGCCAGGTCTATCGGGGAGACCCAGTACTTC,CARSIGETQYF
TRBJ2-1,TRBV7-3,TRBD2,.,TGTGCCAGCAGCTTTAGCGGGGGGCATTATGAGCAGTTCTTC,CASSFSGGHYEQFF
TRBJ1-2,TRBV2,.,.,TGTGCCAGCAGGGGAGGGGGTCCTGGCTACACCTTC,CASRGGGPGYTF
TRBJ1-2,TRBV6-1,TRBD1,.,TGTGCCAGGCCGGACCGGGACAGGGGAGGTGGTGGCTACACCTTC,CARPDRDRGGGGYTF
TRBJ1-1,TRBV5-1,TRBD1,.,TGCGCCAGCAGACAGGGGGCCTTTCAGAACACTGAAGCTTTCTTT,CASRQGAFQNTEAFF
TRBJ1-1,TRBV13,.,.,TGTGCCAGCTCCTTGCTAGGGGGGGGAAGCGGATTCAGTGAAGCTTTCTTT,CASSLLGGGSGFSEAFF
TRBJ1-6,TRBV2,TRBD1,.,TGTGCCAGCAGCGGGACAGTGAAAAATTCACCCCTCCACTTT,CASSGTVKNSPLHF
TRBJ1-6,TRBV6-4,TRBD1,.,TGTGCCAGCAGCCCCGGGACAGGGCTATCACCCCTCCACTTT,CASSPGTGLSPLHF
TRBJ1-1,TRBV7-9,TRBD1,.,TGTGCCAGCAAGCCAGGGGGTAGCACTGAAGCTTTCTTT,CASKPGGSTEAFF